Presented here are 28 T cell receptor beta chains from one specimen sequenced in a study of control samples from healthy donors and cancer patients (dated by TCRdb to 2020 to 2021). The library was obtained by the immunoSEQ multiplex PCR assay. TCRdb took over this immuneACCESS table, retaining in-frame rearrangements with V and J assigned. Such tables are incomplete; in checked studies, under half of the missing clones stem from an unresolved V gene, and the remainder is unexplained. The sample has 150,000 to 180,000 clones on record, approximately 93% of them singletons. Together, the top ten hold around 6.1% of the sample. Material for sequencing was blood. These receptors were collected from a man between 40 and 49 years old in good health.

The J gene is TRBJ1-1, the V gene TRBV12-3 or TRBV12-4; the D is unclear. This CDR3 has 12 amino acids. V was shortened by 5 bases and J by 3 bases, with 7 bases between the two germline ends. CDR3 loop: CASSLTYTEAFF. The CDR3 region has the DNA TGTGCCAGCAGTCTCACATACACTGAAGCTTTCTTT.

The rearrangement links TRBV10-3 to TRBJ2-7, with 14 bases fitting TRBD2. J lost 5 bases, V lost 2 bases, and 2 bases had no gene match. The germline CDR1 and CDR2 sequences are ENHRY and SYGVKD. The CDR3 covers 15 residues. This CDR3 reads CAISEPGLAGDEQYF. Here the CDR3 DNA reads TGTGCCATCAGTGAGCCGGGACTAGCGGGGGACGAGCAGTACTTC.

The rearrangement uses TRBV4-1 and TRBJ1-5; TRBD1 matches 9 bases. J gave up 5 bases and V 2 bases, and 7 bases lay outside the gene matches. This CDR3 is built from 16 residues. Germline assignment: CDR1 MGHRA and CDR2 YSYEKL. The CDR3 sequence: CASSQRPGQGDQPQHF. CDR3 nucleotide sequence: TGCGCCAGCAGCCAACGTCCGGGACAGGGAGATCAGCCCCAGCATTTT.

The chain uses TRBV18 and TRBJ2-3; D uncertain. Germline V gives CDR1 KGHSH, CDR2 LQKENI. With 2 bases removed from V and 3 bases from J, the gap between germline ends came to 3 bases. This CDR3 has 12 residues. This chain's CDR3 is CASSPETDTQYF. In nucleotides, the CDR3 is TGTGCCAGCTCACCAGAGACAGATACGCAGTATTTT.

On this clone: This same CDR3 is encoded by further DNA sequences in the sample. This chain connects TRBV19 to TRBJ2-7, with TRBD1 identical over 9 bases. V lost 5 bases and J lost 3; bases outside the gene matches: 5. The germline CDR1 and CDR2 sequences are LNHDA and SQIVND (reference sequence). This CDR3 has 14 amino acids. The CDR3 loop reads CASSPGTGLYEQYF. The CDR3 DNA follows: TGTGCCAGTAGTCCCGGGACAGGGCTCTACGAGCAGTACTTC. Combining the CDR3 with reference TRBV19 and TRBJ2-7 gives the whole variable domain DGGITQSPKYLFRKEGQNVTLSCEQNLNHDAMYWYRQDPGQGLRLIYYSQIVNDFQKGDIAEGYSVSREKKESFPLTVTSAQKNPTAFYLCASSPGTGLYEQYFGPGTRLTVT.

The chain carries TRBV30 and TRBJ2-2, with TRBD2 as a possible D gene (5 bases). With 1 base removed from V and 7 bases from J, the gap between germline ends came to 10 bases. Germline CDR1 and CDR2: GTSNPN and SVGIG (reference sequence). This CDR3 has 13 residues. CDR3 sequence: CAWSASGNGELFF. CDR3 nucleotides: TGTGCCTGGAGTGCGTCGGGGAACGGGGAGCTGTTTTTT.

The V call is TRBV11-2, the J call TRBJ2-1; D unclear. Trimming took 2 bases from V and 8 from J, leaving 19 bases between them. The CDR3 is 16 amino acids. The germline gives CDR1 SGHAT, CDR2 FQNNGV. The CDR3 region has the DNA TGTGCCAGCAGCTTACCGACTTTCTCGAGCTCCCATGAGCAGTTCTTC. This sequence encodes CASSLPTFSSSHEQFF.

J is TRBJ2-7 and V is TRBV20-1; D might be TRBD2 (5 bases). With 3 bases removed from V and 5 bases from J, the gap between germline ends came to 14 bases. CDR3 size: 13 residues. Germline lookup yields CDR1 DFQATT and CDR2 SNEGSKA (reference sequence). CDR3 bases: TGCAGTGCTAGTGGACTGGGTAGACACGAGCAGTACTTC. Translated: CSASGLGRHEQYF.

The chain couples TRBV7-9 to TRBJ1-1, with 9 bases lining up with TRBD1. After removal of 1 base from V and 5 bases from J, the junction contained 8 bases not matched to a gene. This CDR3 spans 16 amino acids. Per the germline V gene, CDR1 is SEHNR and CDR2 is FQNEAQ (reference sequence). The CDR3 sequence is CASSLGGTGRRTEAFF. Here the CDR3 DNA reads TGTGCCAGCAGCTTAGGGGGGACAGGGCGGAGGACTGAAGCTTTCTTT. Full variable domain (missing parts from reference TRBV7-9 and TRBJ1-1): DTGVSQNPRHKITKRGQNVTFRCDPISEHNRLYWYRQTLGQGPEFLTYFQNEAQLEKSRLLSDRFSAERPKGSFSTLEIQRTEQGDSAMYLCASSLGGTGRRTEAFFGQGTRLTVV.

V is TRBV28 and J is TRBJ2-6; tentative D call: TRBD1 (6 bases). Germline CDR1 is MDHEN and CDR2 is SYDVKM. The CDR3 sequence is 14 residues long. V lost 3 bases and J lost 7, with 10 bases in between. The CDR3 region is CASSLGRGANVLTF. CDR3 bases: TGTGCCAGCAGTTTGGGCAGGGGAGCCAACGTCCTGACTTTC.

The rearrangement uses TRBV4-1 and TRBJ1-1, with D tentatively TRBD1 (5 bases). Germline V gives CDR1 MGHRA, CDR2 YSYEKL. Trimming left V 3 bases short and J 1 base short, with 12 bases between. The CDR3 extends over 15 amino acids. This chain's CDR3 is CASSQYAGGNTEAFF. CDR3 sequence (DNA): TGCGCCAGCAGCCAGTACGCGGGGGGGAACACTGAAGCTTTCTTT.

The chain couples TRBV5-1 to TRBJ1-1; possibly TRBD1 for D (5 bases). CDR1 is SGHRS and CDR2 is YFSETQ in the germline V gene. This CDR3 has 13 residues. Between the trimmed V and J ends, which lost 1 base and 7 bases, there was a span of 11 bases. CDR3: CASSLTGAIEAFF. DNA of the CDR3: TGCGCCAGCAGCTTGACCGGGGCAATTGAAGCTTTCTTT.

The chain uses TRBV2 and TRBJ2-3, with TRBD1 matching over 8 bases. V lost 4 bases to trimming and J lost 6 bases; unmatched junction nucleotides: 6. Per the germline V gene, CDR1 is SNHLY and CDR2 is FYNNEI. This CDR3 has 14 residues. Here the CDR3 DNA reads TGTGCCAGCAGTGGACAGGGGCCCCTGGATACGCAGTATTTT. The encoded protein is CASSGQGPLDTQYF.

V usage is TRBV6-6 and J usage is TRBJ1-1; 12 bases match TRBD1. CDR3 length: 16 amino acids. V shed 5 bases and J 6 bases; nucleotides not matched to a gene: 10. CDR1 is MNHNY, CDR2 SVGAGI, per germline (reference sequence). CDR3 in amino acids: CASSTNPGQGAAEAFF. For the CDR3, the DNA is TGTGCCAGCAGTACCAATCCGGGACAGGGGGCGGCTGAAGCTTTCTTT.

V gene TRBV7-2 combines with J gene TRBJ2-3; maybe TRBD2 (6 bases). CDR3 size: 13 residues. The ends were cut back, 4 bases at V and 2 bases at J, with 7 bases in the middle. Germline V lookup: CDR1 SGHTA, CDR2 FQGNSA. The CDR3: CASSSDYTDTQYF. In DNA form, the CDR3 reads TGTGCCAGCAGCTCGGACTACACAGATACGCAGTATTTT.

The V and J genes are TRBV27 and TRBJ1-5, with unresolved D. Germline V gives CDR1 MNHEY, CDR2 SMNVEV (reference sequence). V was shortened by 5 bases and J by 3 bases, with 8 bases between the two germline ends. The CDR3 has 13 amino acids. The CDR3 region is CASSIRINQPQHF. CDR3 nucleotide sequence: TGTGCCAGCAGTATCAGGATCAATCAGCCCCAGCATTTT.

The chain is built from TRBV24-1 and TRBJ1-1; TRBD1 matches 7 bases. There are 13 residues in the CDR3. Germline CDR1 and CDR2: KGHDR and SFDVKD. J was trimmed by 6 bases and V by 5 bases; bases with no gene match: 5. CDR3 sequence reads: CATSGAGGSEAFF. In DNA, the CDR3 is TGTGCCACCAGTGGGGCAGGGGGGTCTGAAGCTTTCTTT.

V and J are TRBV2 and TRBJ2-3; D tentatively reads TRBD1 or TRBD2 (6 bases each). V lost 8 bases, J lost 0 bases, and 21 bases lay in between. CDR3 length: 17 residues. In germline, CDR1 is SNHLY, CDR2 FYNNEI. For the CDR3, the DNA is TGTGCCAGCTCTGGGGGCGGGGCGGGCCTTAGCACAGATACGCAGTATTTT. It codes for CASSGGGAGLSTDTQYF.

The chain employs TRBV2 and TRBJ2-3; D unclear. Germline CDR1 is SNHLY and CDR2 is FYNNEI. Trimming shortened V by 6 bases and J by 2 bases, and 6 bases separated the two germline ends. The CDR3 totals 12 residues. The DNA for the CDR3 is TGTGCCAGCAGCGGAATCACAGATACGCAGTATTTT. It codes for CASSGITDTQYF.

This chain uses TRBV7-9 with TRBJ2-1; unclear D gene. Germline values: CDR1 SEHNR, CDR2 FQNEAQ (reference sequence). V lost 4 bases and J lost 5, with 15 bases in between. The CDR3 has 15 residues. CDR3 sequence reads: CASSYLAVGNNEQFF. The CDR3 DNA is TGTGCCAGCAGCTACCTCGCGGTAGGAAACAATGAGCAGTTCTTC.

CDR3 DNA: TGTGCCACCAGTGATTTGGGGGGCAGTGAAGCTTTCTTT. As protein: CATSDLGGSEAFF. V usage is TRBV24-1 and J usage is TRBJ1-1, with D possibly being TRBD1 (6 bases). The CDR3 length is 13 residues. Germline V CDR1 and CDR2: KGHDR, SFDVKD. V lost 0 bases and J lost 7, with 8 bases in between.

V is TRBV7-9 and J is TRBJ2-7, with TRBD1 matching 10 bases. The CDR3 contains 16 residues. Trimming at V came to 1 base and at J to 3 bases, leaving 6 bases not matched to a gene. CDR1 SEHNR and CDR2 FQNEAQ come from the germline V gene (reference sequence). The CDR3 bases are TGTGCCAGCAGCTTAGAGGGACAGGGGCCCTTCTACGAGCAGTACTTC. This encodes CASSLEGQGPFYEQYF.

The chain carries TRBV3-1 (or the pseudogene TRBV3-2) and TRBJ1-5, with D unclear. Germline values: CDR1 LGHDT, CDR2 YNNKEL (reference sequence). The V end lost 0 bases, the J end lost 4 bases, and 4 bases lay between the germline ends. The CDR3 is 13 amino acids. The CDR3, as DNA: TGTGCCAGCAGCCAAGAATTGAATCAGCCCCAGCATTTT. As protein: CASSQELNQPQHF.

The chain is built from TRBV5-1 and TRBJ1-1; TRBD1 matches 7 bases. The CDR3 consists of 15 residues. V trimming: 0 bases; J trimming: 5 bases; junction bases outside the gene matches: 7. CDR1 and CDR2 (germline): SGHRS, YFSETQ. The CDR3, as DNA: TGCGCCAGCAGCTTGGCCAGCAGGGGGGGAACTGAAGCTTTCTTT. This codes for CASSLASRGGTEAFF. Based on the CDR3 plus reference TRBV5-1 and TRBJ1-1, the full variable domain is KAGVTQTPRYLIKTRGQQVTLSCSPISGHRSVSWYQQTPGQGLQFLFEYFSETQRNKGNFPGRFSGRQFSNSRSEMNVSTLELGDSALYLCASSLASRGGTEAFFGQGTRLTVV.

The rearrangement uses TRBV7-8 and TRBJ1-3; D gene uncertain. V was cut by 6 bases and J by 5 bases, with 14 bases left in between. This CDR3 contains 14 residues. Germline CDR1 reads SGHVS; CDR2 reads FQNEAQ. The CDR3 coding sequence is TGTGCCAGCAGTTTGCTTACCGATCGAAACACCATATATTTT. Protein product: CASSLLTDRNTIYF.

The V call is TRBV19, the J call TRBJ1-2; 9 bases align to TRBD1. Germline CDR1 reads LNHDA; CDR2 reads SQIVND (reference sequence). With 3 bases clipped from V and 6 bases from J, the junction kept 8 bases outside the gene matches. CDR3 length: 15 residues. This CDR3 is CASSISGQGPNGYTF. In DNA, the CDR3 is TGTGCCAGTAGTATCTCGGGACAGGGACCTAATGGCTACACCTTC.

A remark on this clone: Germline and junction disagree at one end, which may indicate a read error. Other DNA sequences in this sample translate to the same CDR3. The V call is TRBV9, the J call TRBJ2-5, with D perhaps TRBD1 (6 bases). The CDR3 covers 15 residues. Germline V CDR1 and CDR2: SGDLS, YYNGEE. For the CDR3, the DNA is TGCGCCAGCAGCGTCGGGACATTGATCGCAGAGACCCAGTACTTC. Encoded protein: CASSVGTLIAETQYF.

The DNA for the CDR3 is TGTGCCAGCATCAGGGGCTCGGGAGGCACTGAAGCTTTCTTT. It is translated as CASIRGSGGTEAFF. The chain is built from TRBV28 and TRBJ1-1, with D perhaps matching TRBD1 (6 bases). Germline-derived CDR1 and CDR2 are MDHEN and SYDVKM. Between the trimmed V and J ends, which lost 7 bases and 4 bases, there was a span of 16 bases. This CDR3 region has 14 residues.